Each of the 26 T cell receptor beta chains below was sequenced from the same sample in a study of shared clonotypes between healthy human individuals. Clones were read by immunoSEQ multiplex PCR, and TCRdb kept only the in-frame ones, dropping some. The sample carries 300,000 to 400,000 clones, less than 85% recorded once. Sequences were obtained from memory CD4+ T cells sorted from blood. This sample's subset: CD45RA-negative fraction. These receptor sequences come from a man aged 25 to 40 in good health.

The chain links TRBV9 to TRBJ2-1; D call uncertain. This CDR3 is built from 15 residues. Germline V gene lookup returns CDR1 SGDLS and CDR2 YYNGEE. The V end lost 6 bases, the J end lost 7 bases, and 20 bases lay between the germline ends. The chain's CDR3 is CASTRTAIKPNEQFF. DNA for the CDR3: TGTGCCAGCACCCGGACCGCTATAAAACCGAATGAGCAGTTCTTC.

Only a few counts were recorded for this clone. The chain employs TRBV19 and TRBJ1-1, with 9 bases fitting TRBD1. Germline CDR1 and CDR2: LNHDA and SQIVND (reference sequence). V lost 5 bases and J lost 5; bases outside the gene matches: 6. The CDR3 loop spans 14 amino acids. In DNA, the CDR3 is TGTGCCAGTAGTTCCGGGACAGGGTATACTGAAGCTTTCTTT. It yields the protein CASSSGTGYTEAFF.

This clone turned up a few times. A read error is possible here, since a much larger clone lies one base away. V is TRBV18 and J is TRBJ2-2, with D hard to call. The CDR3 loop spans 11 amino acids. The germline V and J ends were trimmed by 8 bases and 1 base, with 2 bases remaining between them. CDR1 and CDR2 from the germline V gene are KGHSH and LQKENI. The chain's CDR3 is CASRNTGELFF. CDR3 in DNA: TGTGCCAGCCGGAACACCGGGGAGCTGTTTTTT.

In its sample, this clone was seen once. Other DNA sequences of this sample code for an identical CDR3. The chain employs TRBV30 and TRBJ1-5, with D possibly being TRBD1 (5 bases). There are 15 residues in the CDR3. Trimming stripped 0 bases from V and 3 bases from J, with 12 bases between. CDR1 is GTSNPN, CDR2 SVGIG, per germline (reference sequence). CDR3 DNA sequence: TGTGCCTGGAGTGTCGGGGGGAACTCCAATCAGCCCCAGCATTTT. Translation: CAWSVGGNSNQPQHF.

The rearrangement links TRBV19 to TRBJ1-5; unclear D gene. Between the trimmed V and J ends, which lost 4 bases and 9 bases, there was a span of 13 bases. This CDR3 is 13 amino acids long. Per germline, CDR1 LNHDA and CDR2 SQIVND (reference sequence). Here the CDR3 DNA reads TGTGCCAGTAGTACGGCAGGCGAGGGGCCCCAGCATTTT. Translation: CASSTAGEGPQHF.

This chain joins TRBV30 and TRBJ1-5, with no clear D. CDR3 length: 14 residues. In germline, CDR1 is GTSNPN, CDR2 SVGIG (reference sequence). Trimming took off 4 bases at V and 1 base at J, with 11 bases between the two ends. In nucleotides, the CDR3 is TGTGCCTGGACCTTATCCGGGAGCAATCAGCCCCAGCATTTT. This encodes CAWTLSGSNQPQHF.

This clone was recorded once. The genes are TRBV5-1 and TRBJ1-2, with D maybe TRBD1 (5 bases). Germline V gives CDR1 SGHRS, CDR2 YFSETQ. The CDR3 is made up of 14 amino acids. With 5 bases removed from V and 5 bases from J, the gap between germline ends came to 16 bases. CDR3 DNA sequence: TGCGCCAGCAGGGGCGATCCGACAGCGTATGGCTACACCTTC. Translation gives CASRGDPTAYGYTF.

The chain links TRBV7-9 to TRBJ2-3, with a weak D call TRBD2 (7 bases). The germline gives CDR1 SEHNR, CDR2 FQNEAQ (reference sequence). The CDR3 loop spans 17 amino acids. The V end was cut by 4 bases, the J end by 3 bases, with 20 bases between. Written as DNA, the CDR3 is TGTGCCAGCAGCTACGACTTGGCGGGGGCCTCGACAGATACGCAGTATTTT. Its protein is CASSYDLAGASTDTQYF.

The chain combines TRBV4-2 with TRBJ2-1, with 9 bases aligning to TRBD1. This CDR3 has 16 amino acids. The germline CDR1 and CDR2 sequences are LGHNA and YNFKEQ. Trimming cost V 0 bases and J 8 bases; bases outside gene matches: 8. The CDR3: CASSQDEGQGRDEQFF. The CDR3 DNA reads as TGTGCCAGCAGCCAAGACGAGGGACAGGGTCGGGATGAGCAGTTCTTC.

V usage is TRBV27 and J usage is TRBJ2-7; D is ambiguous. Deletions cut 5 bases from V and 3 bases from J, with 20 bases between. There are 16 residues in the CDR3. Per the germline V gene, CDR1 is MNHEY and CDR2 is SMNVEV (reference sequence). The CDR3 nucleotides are TGTGCCAGCAGTCCACGACAACTCTCTCCAAGCTACGAGCAGTACTTC. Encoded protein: CASSPRQLSPSYEQYF.

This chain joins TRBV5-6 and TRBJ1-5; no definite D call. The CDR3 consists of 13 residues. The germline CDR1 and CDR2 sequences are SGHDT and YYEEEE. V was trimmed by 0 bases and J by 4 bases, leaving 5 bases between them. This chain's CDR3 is CASSLGRNQPQHF. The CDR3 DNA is TGTGCCAGCAGCTTGGGCAGAAATCAGCCCCAGCATTTT.

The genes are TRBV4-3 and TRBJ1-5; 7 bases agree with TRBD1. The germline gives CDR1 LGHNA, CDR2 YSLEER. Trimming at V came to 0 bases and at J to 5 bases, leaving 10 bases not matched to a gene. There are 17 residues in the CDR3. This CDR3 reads CASSQDPTGEGDQPQHF. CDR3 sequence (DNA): TGCGCCAGCAGCCAAGACCCCACAGGGGAAGGAGATCAGCCCCAGCATTTT.

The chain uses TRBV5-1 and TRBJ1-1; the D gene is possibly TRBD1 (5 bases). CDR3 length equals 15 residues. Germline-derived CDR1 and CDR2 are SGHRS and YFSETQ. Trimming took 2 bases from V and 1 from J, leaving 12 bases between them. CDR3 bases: TGCGCCAGCAGCTTAATGGGGACCCAGAACACTGAAGCTTTCTTT. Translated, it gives CASSLMGTQNTEAFF.

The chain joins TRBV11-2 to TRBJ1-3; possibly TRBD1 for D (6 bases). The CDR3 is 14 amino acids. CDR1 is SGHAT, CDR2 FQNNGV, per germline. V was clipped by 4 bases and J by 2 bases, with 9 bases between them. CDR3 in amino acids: CASSSGEAGNTIYF. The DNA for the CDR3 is TGTGCCAGCAGCTCAGGGGAGGCTGGAAACACCATATATTTT.

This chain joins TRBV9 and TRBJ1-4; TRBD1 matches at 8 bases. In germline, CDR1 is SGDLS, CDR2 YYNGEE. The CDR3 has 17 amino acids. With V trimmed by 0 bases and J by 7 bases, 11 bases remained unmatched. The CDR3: CASSVGPGGTGGEKLFF. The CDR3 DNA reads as TGTGCCAGCAGCGTAGGTCCAGGGGGCACTGGGGGTGAAAAACTGTTTTTT.

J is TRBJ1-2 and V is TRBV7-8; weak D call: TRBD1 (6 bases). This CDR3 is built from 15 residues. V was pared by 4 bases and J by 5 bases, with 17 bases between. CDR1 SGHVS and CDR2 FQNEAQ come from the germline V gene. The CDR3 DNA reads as TGTGCCAGCAGCTCCTACGGGGGGCCCTTATATGGCTACACCTTC. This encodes CASSSYGGPLYGYTF.

The CDR3 here is CASTSGGGIGYTF. The CDR3 DNA follows: TGTGCCAGCACCTCAGGGGGGGGCATTGGCTACACCTTC. The chain links TRBV28 to TRBJ1-2, with TRBD1 identical over 7 bases. The ends lost 7 bases at V and 7 bases at J; junction bases unmatched: 9. The germline V gene has CDR1 MDHEN and CDR2 SYDVKM. The CDR3 consists of 13 residues.

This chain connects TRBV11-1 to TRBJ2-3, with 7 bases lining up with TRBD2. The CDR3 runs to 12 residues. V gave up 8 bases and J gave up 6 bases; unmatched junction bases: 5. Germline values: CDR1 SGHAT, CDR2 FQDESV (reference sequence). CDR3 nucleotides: TGTGCCAGCCAAGCGGGGTCCGATACGCAGTATTTT. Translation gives CASQAGSDTQYF.

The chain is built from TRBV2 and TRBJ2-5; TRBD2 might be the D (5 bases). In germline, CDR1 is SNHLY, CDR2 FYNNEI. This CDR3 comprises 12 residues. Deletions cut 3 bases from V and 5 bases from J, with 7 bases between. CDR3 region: CASSEGGETQYF. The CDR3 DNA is TGTGCCAGCAGTGAGGGCGGGGAGACCCAGTACTTC.

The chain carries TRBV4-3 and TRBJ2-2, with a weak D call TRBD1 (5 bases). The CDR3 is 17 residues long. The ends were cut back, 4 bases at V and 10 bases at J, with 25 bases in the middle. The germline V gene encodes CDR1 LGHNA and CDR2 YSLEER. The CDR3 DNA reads TGCGCCAGCAGCCCCCCCCACCACGGGCAGGGATCGGAGGAGCTGTTTTTT. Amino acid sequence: CASSPPHHGQGSEELFF.

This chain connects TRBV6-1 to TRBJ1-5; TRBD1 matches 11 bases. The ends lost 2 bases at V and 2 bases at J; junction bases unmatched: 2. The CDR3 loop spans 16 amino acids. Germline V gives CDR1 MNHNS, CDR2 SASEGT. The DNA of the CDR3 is TGTGCCAGCAGTGAAAGGACAGGGGGCGGCAATCAGCCCCAGCATTTT. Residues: CASSERTGGGNQPQHF.

Here the CDR3 reads CASSDLDRGLGKLFF. The CDR3 DNA reads TGCGCCAGCAGTGACCTAGACAGGGGGCTCGGAAAACTGTTTTTT. V is TRBV10-2 and J is TRBJ1-4, with TRBD1 matching 10 bases. V dropped 3 bases and J dropped 10; count of bases not matched to a gene: 8. CDR1 and CDR2 (germline): WSHSY, SAAADI. This CDR3 has 15 residues.

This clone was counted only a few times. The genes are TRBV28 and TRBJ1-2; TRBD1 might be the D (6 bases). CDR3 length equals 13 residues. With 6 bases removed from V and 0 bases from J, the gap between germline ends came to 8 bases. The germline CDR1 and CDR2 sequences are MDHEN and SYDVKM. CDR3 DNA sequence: TGTGCCAGCAGCTACAGGGCTAACTATGGCTACACCTTC. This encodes CASSYRANYGYTF.

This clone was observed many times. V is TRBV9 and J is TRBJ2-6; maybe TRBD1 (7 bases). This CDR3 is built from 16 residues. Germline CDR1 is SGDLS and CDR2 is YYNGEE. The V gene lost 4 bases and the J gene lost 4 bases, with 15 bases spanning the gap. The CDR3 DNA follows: TGTGCCAGCAGCCCCCGGCAGGGGGGAGGGGCCAACGTCCTGACTTTC. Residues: CASSPRQGGGANVLTF.

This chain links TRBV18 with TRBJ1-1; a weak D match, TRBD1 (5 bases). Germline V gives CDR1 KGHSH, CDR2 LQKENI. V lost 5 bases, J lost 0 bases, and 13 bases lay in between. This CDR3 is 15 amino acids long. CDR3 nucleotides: TGTGCCAGCTCAGGGTCAGGGAATTTGAACACTGAAGCTTTCTTT. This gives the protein CASSGSGNLNTEAFF.

The CDR3 nucleotides read TGTGCCAGCAGTGACCCCCCCGGGACGCGGAATTCACCCCTCCACTTT. Translation gives CASSDPPGTRNSPLHF. The V gene is TRBV6-1, the J gene TRBJ1-6, with D maybe TRBD1 (5 bases). This CDR3 contains 16 residues. Germline V lookup: CDR1 MNHNS, CDR2 SASEGT. V was cut by 3 bases and J by 7 bases, with 16 bases left in between.